These 26 T cell receptor beta chains were all obtained from the same sample, sequenced in a study of blood T cells in healthy people across ages. A sample-barcoded 5' primer and a J-beta primer mix were used in a second PCR of roughly 7 to 11 cycles. MiXCR, run by TCRdb on the 5' RACE reads, gives a single entry per CDR3 protein. Among roughly 640,000 distinct CDR3 sequences listed, 25% to 30% were seen once. The specimen was blood. All receptors come from a woman of 80 years or more in good health.

This clonotype showed up many times. The chain carries TRBV15 and TRBJ2-6; the match to TRBD1 covers 7 bases. Germline V gene data show CDR1 as LNHNV and CDR2 as YYDKDF (reference sequence). This CDR3 region has 16 residues. The ends lost 1 base at V and 2 bases at J; junction bases unmatched: 2. The CDR3 protein is CATSRVDRAGANVLTF. The CDR3 region has the DNA TGTGCCACCAGCAGAGTAGACAGGGCTGGGGCCAACGTCCTGACTTTC.

The rearrangement joins TRBV30 to TRBJ1-4; a weak D match, TRBD1 (5 bases). The V gene's germline CDR1 is GTSNPN and CDR2 SVGIG (reference sequence). This CDR3 contains 16 residues. Trimming took off 3 bases at V and 0 bases at J, with 14 bases between the two ends. The CDR3 spells CAWRKRQFATNEKLFF. CDR3 DNA sequence: TGTGCCTGGAGGAAAAGACAGTTTGCAACTAATGAAAAACTGTTTTTT.

This clonotype has at least ten counts. The V gene is TRBV15, the J gene TRBJ2-7; 12 nucleotides match TRBD2. In germline, CDR1 is LNHNV, CDR2 YYDKDF (reference sequence). With 0 bases clipped from V and 8 bases from J, the junction kept 5 bases outside the gene matches. There are 15 residues in the CDR3. The CDR3 nucleotides read TGTGCCACCAGCAGAGATCTAGCGGGGGGGTTCAAGCAGTACTTC. Amino acids: CATSRDLAGGFKQYF.

This clonotype was detected many times. The chain recombines TRBV20-1 with TRBJ2-7; 9 bases are shared with TRBD1. V trimming: 6 bases; J trimming: 6 bases; junction bases outside the gene matches: 9. This CDR3 is built from 13 residues. Germline CDR1 and CDR2: DFQATT and SNEGSKA (reference sequence). The CDR3 DNA sequence: TGCAGTGCCGCCAAGGGACAGGGCGGCGAGCAGTACTTC. Amino acids: CSAAKGQGGEQYF.

This chain links TRBV7-9 with TRBJ1-6; D is ambiguous. Trimming left V 3 bases short and J 8 bases short, with 17 bases between. Germline V CDR1 and CDR2: SEHNR, FQNEAQ (reference sequence). CDR3 size: 16 residues. CDR3 residues: CASSFHSRKWDSPLHF. Here the CDR3 DNA reads TGTGCCAGCAGCTTTCATTCCCGTAAGTGGGATTCACCCCTCCACTTT.

This clonotype was picked up many times. The V call is TRBV6-2 or TRBV6-3, the J call TRBJ2-5; D remains unclear. CDR3 length: 13 amino acids. Trimming left V 4 bases short and J 4 bases short, with 10 bases between. CDR1 is MNHEY, CDR2 SVGEGT, per germline. The CDR3 DNA follows: TGTGCCAGCAGTTTAGGACGGATAGAGACCCAGTACTTC. This gives the protein CASSLGRIETQYF.

J is TRBJ2-7 and V is TRBV6-2 or TRBV6-3; 8 bases line up with TRBD1. The CDR3 totals 16 residues. Germline assignment: CDR1 MNHEY and CDR2 SVGEGT. The J segment lost 1 base and the V segment lost 0 bases, leaving 5 bases of the junction unmatched. CDR3 in DNA: TGTGCCAGCAGTTACTCCAGGGACAGGCAATCCTACGAGCAGTACTTC. This gives the protein CASSYSRDRQSYEQYF.

A remark on this clonotype: At one end the junction does not follow the germline gene, possibly because of a read error. This chain uses TRBV7-9 with TRBJ1-1; D perhaps matches TRBD1 (5 bases). CDR3 length: 14 residues. The germline V gene has CDR1 SEHNR and CDR2 FQNEAQ (reference sequence). The CDR3 reads CVSSAQGFGTEAFF. The CDR3, as DNA: TGTGTCAGCAGCGCGCAGGGTTTCGGGACTGAAGCTTTCTTT.

Concerning this clonotype itself: One junction end disagrees with the germline gene, perhaps due to a read error. The rearrangement uses TRBV7-2 and TRBJ2-1, with D possibly TRBD1 on 5 matching bases. The CDR3 contains 14 residues. Germline CDR1 is SGHTA and CDR2 is FQGNSA. CDR3 loop: CASSMGLNYNEQFF. CDR3 nucleotide sequence: TGTGCCAGCAGCATGGGGCTTAACTACAACGAGCAGTTCTTC.

The sample holds many counts of this clonotype. This chain uses TRBV10-3 with TRBJ1-2; no firm D call. The germline V gene encodes CDR1 ENHRY and CDR2 SYGVKD. Between the trimmed V and J ends, which lost 0 bases and 4 bases, there was a span of 12 bases. The CDR3 is made up of 15 amino acids. CDR3 nucleotides: TGTGCCATCAGTGAGTCGTGGGAGGCAGTCTATGGCTACACCTTC. Its protein is CAISESWEAVYGYTF.

The chain has TRBV7-2 and TRBJ2-1, with 8 nucleotides matching TRBD2. The germline V gene has CDR1 SGHTA and CDR2 FQGNSA. The V segment lost 5 bases and the J segment 2 bases; nucleotides outside the gene matches: 5. This CDR3 is 15 amino acids long. CDR3 DNA sequence: TGTGCCAGCAGCGAGAGGGGACTAGCCTACAATGAGCAGTTCTTC. This translates into CASSERGLAYNEQFF.

For this clonotype: A read error may be the cause here, since a much bigger clone is one base away. The V gene is TRBV6-2 or TRBV6-3, the J gene TRBJ2-3; maybe TRBD1 (6 bases). Germline-derived CDR1 and CDR2 are MNHEY and SVGEGT. This CDR3 region has 14 residues. This CDR3 is CVSSYGRGFFAQYF. The CDR3 DNA reads TGTGTCAGCAGTTACGGCAGGGGTTTTTTTGCGCAGTATTTT.

This clonotype was counted ten times or more. The chain combines TRBV7-3 with TRBJ2-5; the match to TRBD1 covers 7 bases. V shed 1 base and J 0 bases; nucleotides not matched to a gene: 2. Germline values: CDR1 SGHTA, CDR2 FQGTGA. This CDR3 has 15 amino acids. Here the CDR3 reads CASSLRQGYQETQYF. In DNA form, the CDR3 reads TGTGCCAGCAGCTTAAGACAGGGTTACCAAGAGACCCAGTACTTC.

This clonotype has at least ten counts. The V gene is TRBV11-2, the J gene TRBJ2-7, with D unclear. The length of the CDR3 is 11 residues. Per germline, CDR1 SGHAT and CDR2 FQNNGV. The V end was cut by 2 bases, the J end by 4 bases, with 3 bases between. The CDR3 sequence: CASSLQYEQYF. Here the CDR3 DNA reads TGTGCCAGCAGCTTACAATACGAGCAGTACTTC.

This clonotype was detected ten times or more. This chain connects TRBV28 to TRBJ2-7; D is unresolved. V shed 2 bases and J shed 4 bases, with 15 bases lying between them. This CDR3 region has 15 residues. CDR1 is MDHEN and CDR2 is SYDVKM in the germline V gene. The CDR3 region has the DNA TGTGCCAGCAGTTTAGGCCTCCGGCAATCTTACGAGCAGTACTTC. Amino acid sequence: CASSLGLRQSYEQYF.

With respect to this clonotype: The junction shows a germline mismatch at one end, possibly a read error. DNA for the CDR3: TGTGCCAGCAGCTCAAAGAATCAGGGTTCACCCCCCCACTTT. Translating gives CASSSKNQGSPPHF. This chain joins TRBV6-6 and TRBJ1-6, with D perhaps TRBD1 (5 bases). Germline CDR1 MNHNY, CDR2 SVGAGI (reference sequence). The CDR3 is 14 residues long.

The chain joins TRBV10-3 to TRBJ2-7, with 9 bases aligning to TRBD1. The CDR3 contains 16 residues. The V and J ends lost 4 bases and 5 bases, in that order; junction bases with no gene match: 12. Germline V CDR1 and CDR2: ENHRY, SYGVKD. The CDR3, as DNA: TGTGCCATCAGTGCCTCGGGGGGACAGGGACGCAACGAGCAGTACTTC. Translation gives CAISASGGQGRNEQYF.

The chain uses TRBV6-1 and TRBJ1-6; TRBD1 is a possible D gene (6 bases). CDR1 is MNHNS and CDR2 is SASEGT in the germline V gene. Trimming took 6 bases from V and 8 from J, leaving 20 bases between them. CDR3 length equals 16 residues. CDR3 DNA sequence: TGTGCCAGCAGGATCGAAGAGTACAGGGTAGATTCACCCCTCCACTTT. Protein product: CASRIEEYRVDSPLHF.

This clonotype was recorded many times. V gene TRBV9 combines with J gene TRBJ1-2; the D gene is possibly TRBD1 (6 bases). Germline V lookup: CDR1 SGDLS, CDR2 YYNGEE. The CDR3 is made up of 15 amino acids. Trimming removed 1 base from V and 0 bases from J, with 10 bases in between. CDR3 DNA: TGTGCCAGCAGCGTACAGGGGACGTCTAACTATGGCTACACCTTC. This gives the protein CASSVQGTSNYGYTF.

In the case of this clonotype: This likely reflects a read error, since a far larger clone is one base away. The chain carries TRBV9 and TRBJ1-1; D not resolved. CDR3 length: 13 residues. Germline loops: CDR1 SGDLS, CDR2 YYNGEE. CDR3 sequence (DNA): TGTGCCGGCAGCGTCGGTAGGAACACTGAAGCTTTCTTT. Its protein is CAGSVGRNTEAFF.

The chain links TRBV27 to TRBJ2-7, with D possibly TRBD1 on 5 matching bases. CDR1 is MNHEY, CDR2 SMNVEV, per germline (reference sequence). The CDR3 sequence is 14 residues long. Trimming removed 7 bases from V and 0 bases from J, with 13 bases in between. CDR3 nucleotide sequence: TGTGCCAGCAAACCCGACAGTAGCTCCTACGAGCAGTACTTC. This encodes CASKPDSSSYEQYF.

This clonotype was seen many times. The V and J genes are TRBV11-1 and TRBJ2-1; no reliable D call. Germline CDR1 is SGHAT and CDR2 is FQDESV (reference sequence). This CDR3 is 15 amino acids long. V lost 2 bases, J lost 7 bases, and 15 bases lay in between. The DNA for the CDR3 is TGTGCCAGCAGCTTATTGTTAGCCTCTGGTAATGAGCAGTTCTTC. It specifies CASSLLLASGNEQFF.

The V gene is TRBV6-1, the J gene TRBJ2-7; 8 bases match TRBD2. The CDR3 extends over 16 amino acids. The junction had 13 bases not matched to a gene; V was cut back by 2 bases and J by 7 bases. CDR1 MNHNS and CDR2 SASEGT come from the germline V gene. CDR3 nucleotides: TGTGCCAGCAGTGAATTAGCGGGGAGCTCCTACAATGAGCAGTACTTC. Translating gives CASSELAGSSYNEQYF.

Comments on this clonotype: Since a much larger clone is just one base distant, this may be a read error. The chain joins TRBV19 to TRBJ2-5; a possible D gene is TRBD2 (6 bases). The V and J ends lost 7 bases and 9 bases respectively, with 18 bases between them. Per germline, CDR1 LNHDA and CDR2 SQIVND (reference sequence). CDR3 size: 13 residues. This chain's CDR3 is CASKGLGGEAQYF. Here the CDR3 DNA reads TGTGCCAGTAAAGGGCTCGGAGGGGAGGCCCAGTACTTC.

This clonotype is a singleton in its sample. A much larger clonotype is one base distant, so this may be a read error. The chain has TRBV20-1 and TRBJ1-4; D not resolved. This CDR3 comprises 15 residues. V lost 7 bases, J lost 10 bases, and 25 bases lay in between. Germline V gene lookup returns CDR1 DFQATT and CDR2 SNEGSKA (reference sequence). CDR3 coding DNA: TGCAGTGTTAGGGATGGCATGTTGGGCGGAGGAAAACTGTTTTTT. This codes for CSVRDGMLGGGKLFF.

The rearrangement joins TRBV27 to TRBJ2-3; tentative D call: TRBD1 (5 bases). This CDR3 region has 16 residues. CDR1 is MNHEY and CDR2 is SMNVEV in the germline V gene (reference sequence). The V and J ends lost 6 bases and 1 base respectively, with 17 bases between them. The CDR3 reads CASSTPQGWGTDTQYF. For the CDR3, the DNA is TGTGCCAGCAGCACCCCTCAGGGATGGGGCACAGATACGCAGTATTTT.